Listed below are T cell receptor beta chains from one sample, sequenced in a study of blood T cell repertoires in COVID-19. Here immunoSEQ multiplex PCR was the method, and the copy in TCRdb shows in-frame clones only, minus some. Here the sample spans over 200,000 clones, 70% to 90% being singletons. The specimen sequenced was PBMCs or T cells enriched from blood (not recorded which). The receptors shown here come from a man in his thirties or forties who had recovered from COVID-19. CDR3s include the opening cysteine and the closing phenylalanine or tryptophan.

V: TRBV6-5
CDR3: CASNRQGTDTQYF

V: TRBV27
CDR3: CASRRGLAGPYEQYF

V: TRBV6-5
CDR3: CATTWREAFF

V: TRBV3-1/TRBV3-2
CDR3: CASSQARIRAGEETQYF

V: TRBV13
CDR3: CASSLRRGFSTNEKLFF

V: TRBV29-1
CDR3: CSVGAGGTGTTEAFF

V: TRBV7-3
CDR3: CASSPGTGGYNEQFF

V: TRBV7-9
CDR3: CASSTGQGVNQPQHF

V: TRBV7-9
CDR3: CASSSRTGMAGNTIYF

V: TRBV19
CDR3: CASSIVGTAEKLFF

V: TRBV28
CDR3: CASSFWGTTGSYNEQFF

V: TRBV28
CDR3: CASSEAREAKNIQYF

V: TRBV6-1
CDR3: CASSGTPTGGAAGYTF

V: TRBV6-5
CDR3: CASSLLQGPTVGYTF

V: TRBV7-2
CDR3: CASSLDQINTIYF

V: TRBV7-8
CDR3: CASSVEWTSYGEQFF

V: TRBV11-1
CDR3: CASSRGGPPDVEQYF